This TCR beta chain originates from a study of blood T cell repertoires in COVID-19 (TCRdb year 2020). The study in broad terms: Samples covering the acute and convalescent phases of COVID-19 were provided by collaborators in the United States, Italy and Spain. The prospective study material was composed of cDNA or gDNA derived from T cells, B-cell-depleted T cells, or PBMCs. Deeply sampled blood TCRbeta repertoires from subjects exposed to, actively infected with, or recovered from COVID-19 were included in the dataset. A freely available public database, intended as a resource for researchers studying the immune response to SARS-CoV-2, is where the repertoires were released. Samples were obtained from the ongoing ImmuneRACE study (first 160 participants) and from some 1,200 subjects provided by 6 global collaborators. Sample metadata almost always included a de-identified subject ID, COVID-19 status, age in years and sex. Where available, HLA class I and class II types were taken from metadata supplied by the sample provider and were not determined by assay-based typing.

Participants in the prospective study were enrolled through a virtual design, were aged about 18 to 100 years, and lived in approximately 25 United States geographic areas. In the prospective study, cohorts were assigned on the basis of participant-reported clinical history obtained from a screening survey and a study questionnaire. Each participant in the prospective study had whole blood, serum and a nasopharyngeal or oropharyngeal swab collected by mobile phlebotomists. Participants in the prospective study had the option to provide additional blood draws and questionnaires over a roughly 2-month period. Prospective study blood samples were shipped either frozen or at room temperature before DNA extraction. Regarding this clone: The specificity of this receptor is unknown. There are no base qualities to consult, and no much larger clone falls within one base.

The cysteine opens and the phenylalanine closes a CDR3 of 15 amino acids. Just CDR3 DNA is preserved here, 45 bases in frame from base 1. V sheds 2 bases and J sheds 2 bases, leaving 9 bases between their ends. Via the germline V gene, CDR1 is MGHRA and CDR2 YSYEKL. Paper-wide results and their limitations: The amount of clinical and demographic metadata varied by source and participant and was provided uncurated.

TCRbeta CDR3 regions were amplified from genomic DNA by means of the immunoSEQ Assay, a bias-controlled multiplex PCR. The original pipeline was this. The number of nucleated cells in each sample was estimated by amplification of reference gene primers within the assay. To quantify the absolute abundance of each unique TCRbeta CDR3 rearrangement, sequence reads were collapsed and filtered. Productive Simpson clonality was computed per sample as the square root of Simpson's diversity index over productive rearrangements. TCRdb took this table from immuneACCESS and kept in-frame rearrangements with V and J called. Such tables lack part of the clones; where checked against another copy, unresolved V genes explain under half of the gap, and the rest is unexplained. V, J and clone size derive from that table, while D and trimming were established from the DNA sequence. The sample contains 200,000 to 300,000 clones, approximately 88% of them found a single time. 0.95% to 1.5% of the sample lies in the top ten.

In this chain, TRBV4-1 is recombined with TRBJ2-2; no D gene call is confident. Specimen: PBMCs or T cells enriched from blood (not recorded which). The clonotype was recovered from a woman aged 40 to 50 with acute COVID-19. The nucleotide sequence is TGCGCCAGCAGCCAACTAAGTACTAACACCGGGGAGCTGTTTTTT. The translation is CASSQLSTNTGELFF.